This T cell receptor beta chain was found in a study of blood T cell repertoires in COVID-19. Produced via immunoSEQ multiplex PCR; TCRdb's table is partial and in-frame only. This table has roughly 210,000 clones, 88% appearing once. Trimming removed 5 bases from V and 0 bases from J, with 9 bases in between. The germline V gene encodes CDR1 SGHRS and CDR2 YFSETQ. The CDR3 runs 15 residues. The sequenced material came from peripheral blood. The receptor's source is a man in his 70s with acute or convalescent COVID-19. V gene TRBV5-1 combines with J gene TRBJ2-6, with D hard to call. CDR3 sequence (DNA): TGCGCCAGCAGTCCGCGTTTCTCTGGGGCCAACGTCCTGACTTTC. This codes for CASSPRFSGANVLTF. The entire variable domain, with the rest obtained from reference TRBV5-1 and TRBJ2-6, is as follows: KAGVTQTPRYLIKTRGQQVTLSCSPISGHRSVSWYQQTPGQGLQFLFEYFSETQRNKGNFPGRFSGRQFSNSRSEMNVSTLELGDSALYLCASSPRFSGANVLTFGAGSRLTVL.